This TCR beta chain was sequenced for a study of human T cells and chemical hapten exposure (dated by TCRdb to 2020 to 2023). Background on the whole study: For sensitization, 2% DPC in acetone was applied to a roughly 2 cm by roughly 2 cm area of upper inner arm skin. Patch testing was performed on the upper back with Finn chambers containing 0.01% DPC, and the patch tests were scored after 6 days according to International Contact Dermatitis Research Group standards. Patients additionally received weekly therapeutic DPC doses to the scalp throughout the roughly 25-week study period. The mostly female patient cohort included alopecia areata with under or over 50% scalp involvement, alopecia totalis and alopecia universalis. Peripheral blood TCR repertoire changes were tracked in vivo in alopecia patients during primary and secondary sensitization to the hapten diphenylcyclopropenone (DPC). The libraries were sequenced as a pool, and the TCR yield per sample differed mostly because of small variations in library volumes within the pool. Blood was sampled from patients pre-sensitization (week 0) and at 2, 6 and about 24 weeks after DPC sensitization. Roughly 30 alopecia patients provided blood for TCR sequencing at one to four time points (pre-sensitization, 2, 6 and 24 weeks). General conclusions and limits of the study: No change with DPC sensitization was found in the number of TCRs above 1 in 1000 frequency, and no evidence of global repertoire structure alterations was found. After repeated subsampling, the strength of the expansion versus patch-test correlation and the threshold at which it became significant changed. Because all patients had alopecia, a presumed autoimmune disease, the immune response of the patients might differ from that of healthy individuals. A positive correlation was found between the number of PT1 expanded TCRs and patch test score, with significance reached at thresholds 8, 16 and 32 but not 4. Compared with pre-sensitization or healthy control sets, expanded TCRs formed significantly more large CDR3 similarity clusters, which is consistent with antigen-driven responses.

The sample's time point, from its label and the paper: pre-sensitization, week 0. The label giving this sample's treatment or condition can be read as: therapeutic diphenylcyclopropenone sensitization with weekly scalp DPC. Blood at each patch-test visit was drawn before the patch test was applied. Eligible patients were aged 18 to 70, diagnosed with alopecia, deemed suitable for DPC therapy, and excluded if pregnant. Unfractionated whole blood was collected in Tempus Blood RNA tubes, and total RNA was extracted from that blood. From the cysteine up to the phenylalanine, the CDR3 has a length of 12 residues. The kept DNA is CDR3 alone, 36 bases in frame from the first base. The V and J ends are trimmed by 3 bases and 4 bases, leaving 6 bases between them. As encoded in the germline V gene, CDR1 is MNHNS while CDR2 is SASEGT. Library method: RACE. The sequencer was a NextSeq 500. During library preparation, unique molecular identifiers were attached to individual cDNA molecules so that TCRs could be counted in a quantitative, reproducible way. For every blood RNA sample, sequencing covered both the TCR alpha and TCR beta chains. The study's processing was this. A median of about 87,000 TCRs per sample was observed, with a range of about 20,000 to 750,000. The Decombinator software suite was used to annotate the V, J and CDR3 of the TCR reads. For PS versus PT1 abundance plots, all samples were subsampled to the same number of TCRs (28,000). Expanded TCRs were defined as absent before sensitization and observed at least eight times at the 2-week time point. TCRdb's own reprocessing of the public reads used fastp at Q25 and MiXCR and kept productive beta chains. Under each unique CDR3 protein, matching rows form one entry showing the most common genes and DNA. The V and J calls come from TCRdb's annotation, not from the publication. The sample yields about 380,000 distinct CDR3 sequences; roughly 5.3% were counted once. The top ten clonotypes cover around 2.6% of the sample.

This clonotype was detected ten times or more. It lacks a known antigen. The sample holds no much larger clone one base away, and base qualities are not on file. The source material was whole blood, sampled in connection with sensitization to the hapten diphenylcyclopropenone (DPC). This TCR was sampled from a woman in her 50s with alopecia areata. Some clones in this sample may be carry-over from other donors' samples. The V and J genes are TRBV6-1 and TRBJ1-1; a weak D assignment points to TRBD1 (5 bases agree). The CDR3 has the sequence CASSDGGTEAFF. The sequenced DNA: TGTGCCAGCAGTGACGGGGGCACTGAAGCTTTCTTT.